This T cell receptor (beta chain) was sequenced during a study of cytomegalovirus exposure and HLA in healthy donors. Whole-study results and caveats: Among TCR sequences, most were rare, though some public TCRs appeared in many donors. Within an earlier analysis, most TCR beta V segments proved productive either about 87% or about 30% of the time.

Germline CDR1 and CDR2: SGHTA and FQGNSA. V lost 3 bases and J lost 2, with 7 bases in between. The length of the CDR3 is 13 residues. The PCR made use of 60 Vbeta and 13 Jbeta primers. This table comes from immunoSEQ multiplex PCR, and its TCRdb copy is limited to in-frame clones, with some not included. The sample carries around 50,000 clones, approximately 80% recorded once. Turning to this clone: As yet, its antigen is unknown.

The rearrangement uses TRBV7-2 and TRBJ1-2, with no clear D. Material: PBMCs. The receptor was derived from a man in his forties or fifties in good health and CMV-seronegative. The CDR3 nucleotides are TGTGCCAGCAGCTTCGGGGTGAACTATGGCTACACCTTC. Encoded protein: CASSFGVNYGYTF.